These T cell receptor beta chains were read from a single sample in a study of T cell changes during pregnancy in multiple sclerosis. Clones were read by immunoSEQ multiplex PCR, and TCRdb kept only the in-frame ones, dropping some. This sample has about 30,000 clones, with about 91% found just once. The sample consisted of peripheral blood, taken in the first trimester of pregnancy. These receptors originate from a female donor in good health, enrolled as a control in a pregnancy study. CDR3s include the opening cysteine and the closing phenylalanine or tryptophan. A D gene is named only where the DNA matches it firmly. A clone size is listed for some rows: how often the clone was seen (once, few, many), or a class if it is expanded.

V gene: TRBV30; D gene: TRBD1; J gene: TRBJ1-2; clone size: once; CDR3 DNA: TGTGCCTGGAGGGGGGACAGCGCTAACTATGGCTACACCTTC; CDR3 protein: CAWRGDSANYGYTF
V gene: TRBV12-5; D gene: .; J gene: TRBJ1-2; clone size: .; CDR3 DNA: TGTGCTAGTGGTTCCGGGACTAATAATGGCTACACCTTC; CDR3 protein: CASGSGTNNGYTF
V gene: TRBV9; D gene: .; J gene: TRBJ1-2; clone size: .; CDR3 DNA: TGTGCCAGCAGCCCCAGAGGGGGCTATGGCTACACCTTC; CDR3 protein: CASSPRGGYGYTF
V gene: TRBV27; D gene: .; J gene: TRBJ2-3; clone size: .; CDR3 DNA: TGTGCCAGCAGACGGAGGAGCGACACAGATACGCAGTATTTT; CDR3 protein: CASRRRSDTDTQYF
V gene: TRBV5-1; D gene: TRBD1; J gene: TRBJ2-5; clone size: .; CDR3 DNA: TGCGCCAGCAGCGTGACAGGGAAGGAGACCCAGTACTTC; CDR3 protein: CASSVTGKETQYF
V gene: TRBV27; D gene: .; J gene: TRBJ2-1; clone size: .; CDR3 DNA: TGTGCCAGCTCCCCGCTAGCTGCCTACAATGAGCAGTTCTTC; CDR3 protein: CASSPLAAYNEQFF
V gene: TRBV19; D gene: .; J gene: TRBJ2-7; clone size: .; CDR3 DNA: TGTGCCAGTAACGGGGGGACATTTGGCTACGAGCAGTACTTC; CDR3 protein: CASNGGTFGYEQYF
V gene: TRBV25-1; D gene: TRBD2; J gene: TRBJ2-7; clone size: once; CDR3 DNA: TGTGCCACCGGGGGGAGCGTCTACGAGCAGTACTTC; CDR3 protein: CATGGSVYEQYF
V gene: TRBV5-5; D gene: TRBD1; J gene: TRBJ2-1; clone size: .; CDR3 DNA: TGTGCCAGCAGCAGGACCGGGACAGAAGCCAATGAGCAGTTCTTC; CDR3 protein: CASSRTGTEANEQFF
V gene: TRBV4-2; D gene: .; J gene: TRBJ2-3; clone size: once; CDR3 DNA: TGTGCCAGCAGCCAGGGACTCGGGGATACGCAGTATTTT; CDR3 protein: CASSQGLGDTQYF
V gene: TRBV19; D gene: .; J gene: TRBJ2-3; clone size: .; CDR3 DNA: TGTGCCAGTACCGCGGACTCCACCCACCCGGCCACAGATACGCAGTATTTT; CDR3 protein: CASTADSTHPATDTQYF
V gene: TRBV5-6; D gene: .; J gene: TRBJ2-7; clone size: .; CDR3 DNA: TGTGCCAGCAGCTTCTCCGGGACTTTGACCTACGAGCAGTACTTC; CDR3 protein: CASSFSGTLTYEQYF
V gene: TRBV28; D gene: .; J gene: TRBJ1-1; clone size: .; CDR3 DNA: TGTGCCAGCAGTTTCCTAATCATGAACACTGAAGCTTTCTTT; CDR3 protein: CASSFLIMNTEAFF
V gene: TRBV10-1; D gene: .; J gene: TRBJ2-2; clone size: .; CDR3 DNA: TGCGCCAGCAGTGATGGGCACCTGATGAACACCGGGGAGCTGTTTTTT; CDR3 protein: CASSDGHLMNTGELFF
V gene: TRBV7-2; D gene: TRBD2; J gene: TRBJ2-1; clone size: .; CDR3 DNA: TGTGCCAGCAGCCGCCTAGCGGGGGTTAGCTACAATGAGCAGTTCTTC; CDR3 protein: CASSRLAGVSYNEQFF
V gene: TRBV28; D gene: .; J gene: TRBJ2-1; clone size: few; CDR3 DNA: TGTGCCAGCAGGGTGGGAGCGGTTACCTACAATGAGCAGTTCTTC; CDR3 protein: CASRVGAVTYNEQFF
V gene: TRBV7-2; D gene: .; J gene: TRBJ1-6; clone size: .; CDR3 DNA: TGTGCCAGCAGCTTAGATTTGGTGTCGGGGGTGGATTCACCCCTCCACTTT; CDR3 protein: CASSLDLVSGVDSPLHF
V gene: TRBV2; D gene: .; J gene: TRBJ2-1; clone size: .; CDR3 DNA: TGTGCCAGCAGTGAAACTCGGAGCTCCTACAATGAGCAGTTCTTC; CDR3 protein: CASSETRSSYNEQFF
V gene: TRBV10-3; D gene: .; J gene: TRBJ1-4; clone size: .; CDR3 DNA: TGTGCCATCAGCGAAGGGGTCCCTAATGAAAAACTGTTTTTT; CDR3 protein: CAISEGVPNEKLFF
V gene: TRBV5-6; D gene: .; J gene: TRBJ1-1; clone size: once; CDR3 DNA: TGTGCCAGCAGCTTGTCGGTCATGAACACTGAAGCTTTCTTT; CDR3 protein: CASSLSVMNTEAFF
V gene: TRBV7-9; D gene: TRBD2; J gene: TRBJ2-5; clone size: .; CDR3 DNA: TGTGCCAGCAGCCCCAGACCAGCGGGAGAGGCCCAGTACTTC; CDR3 protein: CASSPRPAGEAQYF
V gene: TRBV4-3; D gene: TRBD1; J gene: TRBJ2-2; clone size: .; CDR3 DNA: TGCGCCAGCAGCCCCGCGGACAGGGTGGGAACCGGGGAGCTGTTTTTT; CDR3 protein: CASSPADRVGTGELFF
V gene: TRBV30; D gene: .; J gene: TRBJ1-5; clone size: .; CDR3 DNA: TGTGCTGCTGACAGGCAAAATAGCAATCAGCCCCAGCATTTT; CDR3 protein: CAADRQNSNQPQHF
V gene: TRBV5-1; D gene: .; J gene: TRBJ2-7; clone size: .; CDR3 DNA: TGCGCCAGCAGCTTCCTGCCAGACAGGTTAGGCGAGCAGTACTTC; CDR3 protein: CASSFLPDRLGEQYF
V gene: TRBV5-4; D gene: TRBD2; J gene: TRBJ2-2; clone size: .; CDR3 DNA: TGTGCCAGCAGCTTAAGCGGGAGCTTAACCGGGGAGCTGTTTTTT; CDR3 protein: CASSLSGSLTGELFF
V gene: TRBV6-1; D gene: TRBD2; J gene: TRBJ2-3; clone size: .; CDR3 DNA: TGTGCCAGCAGGGGGACTAGCGGGACCACAGATACGCAGTATTTT; CDR3 protein: CASRGTSGTTDTQYF
V gene: TRBV30; D gene: .; J gene: TRBJ1-1; clone size: few; CDR3 DNA: TGTGCCTGGCACCTAACAGGGTTGGACACTGAAGCTTTCTTT; CDR3 protein: CAWHLTGLDTEAFF
V gene: TRBV7-9; D gene: .; J gene: TRBJ2-5; clone size: .; CDR3 DNA: TGTGCCAGCAGCTTCGAGGGCTCCCAAGAGACCCAGTACTTC; CDR3 protein: CASSFEGSQETQYF
V gene: TRBV4-3; D gene: .; J gene: TRBJ1-2; clone size: .; CDR3 DNA: TGCGCCAGCAGCCAAGATCAAGGGGCCAGCTATGGCTACACCTTC; CDR3 protein: CASSQDQGASYGYTF
V gene: TRBV7-9; D gene: TRBD2; J gene: TRBJ2-7; clone size: .; CDR3 DNA: TGTGCCAGCAGCTTCCAGGCGGGGGGAAGGGACGAGCAGTACTTC; CDR3 protein: CASSFQAGGRDEQYF
V gene: TRBV7-9; D gene: .; J gene: TRBJ1-6; clone size: .; CDR3 DNA: TGTGCCAGCAGCGGAGTGGGTTCACCCCTCCACTTT; CDR3 protein: CASSGVGSPLHF
V gene: TRBV9; D gene: TRBD1; J gene: TRBJ2-7; clone size: .; CDR3 DNA: TGTGCCAGCAGTCTAACCGGGACAGGGCCACGCGAGCAGTACTTC; CDR3 protein: CASSLTGTGPREQYF
V gene: TRBV10-2; D gene: .; J gene: TRBJ1-1; clone size: .; CDR3 DNA: TGCGCCAGCAGTGAGTTGAGGATCAGGAACACTGAAGCTTTCTTT; CDR3 protein: CASSELRIRNTEAFF
V gene: TRBV5-4; D gene: TRBD1; J gene: TRBJ1-4; clone size: once; CDR3 DNA: TGTGCCAGCAGCCACGGACTCCAGGGGGGATCTAATGAAAAACTGTTTTTT; CDR3 protein: CASSHGLQGGSNEKLFF
V gene: TRBV6-5; D gene: TRBD1; J gene: TRBJ2-1; clone size: .; CDR3 DNA: TGTGCCAGCAGTGGGTCGACAGGGAACAATGAGCAGTTCTTC; CDR3 protein: CASSGSTGNNEQFF
V gene: TRBV12-5; D gene: TRBD1; J gene: TRBJ1-2; clone size: once; CDR3 DNA: TGTGCTAGTGGCCAGCAACAGGGGGCCAACTATGGCTACACCTTC; CDR3 protein: CASGQQQGANYGYTF
V gene: TRBV5-1; D gene: TRBD1; J gene: TRBJ1-1; clone size: few; CDR3 DNA: TGCGCCAGCACGCTAACAGGGGTTGGCTCTGAAGCTTTCTTT; CDR3 protein: CASTLTGVGSEAFF
V gene: TRBV6-5; D gene: TRBD1; J gene: TRBJ2-3; clone size: .; CDR3 DNA: TGTGCCAGCAGTTACTCCTTACTTGACAGGGCAGATACGCAGTATTTT; CDR3 protein: CASSYSLLDRADTQYF
V gene: TRBV10-1; D gene: .; J gene: TRBJ1-1; clone size: .; CDR3 DNA: TGCGCCAGCAGCCGGGATATGAACACTGAAGCTTTCTTT; CDR3 protein: CASSRDMNTEAFF
V gene: TRBV19; D gene: TRBD1; J gene: TRBJ1-2; clone size: .; CDR3 DNA: TGTGCCAGTAGTTCTCCGGGACAGGGTTTCAACTATGGCTACACCTTC; CDR3 protein: CASSSPGQGFNYGYTF
V gene: TRBV19; D gene: .; J gene: TRBJ1-5; clone size: .; CDR3 DNA: TGTGCCAGTACCCCCTCGGGGGGGGAGCGACAGCCCCAGCATTTT; CDR3 protein: CASTPSGGERQPQHF
V gene: TRBV7-9; D gene: .; J gene: TRBJ2-3; clone size: .; CDR3 DNA: TGTGCCAGCAGCTTAGACAGGGTAGGCACAGATACGCAGTATTTT; CDR3 protein: CASSLDRVGTDTQYF
V gene: TRBV30; D gene: .; J gene: TRBJ2-3; clone size: .; CDR3 DNA: TGTGCCTGGAGTTTGGGGGTAATGGCGGGAAGCACAGATACGCAGTATTTT; CDR3 protein: CAWSLGVMAGSTDTQYF
V gene: TRBV6-5; D gene: .; J gene: TRBJ2-3; clone size: few; CDR3 DNA: TGTGCCAGCAGTTGGGGGGGCGGTGGAGATACGCAGTATTTT; CDR3 protein: CASSWGGGGDTQYF
V gene: TRBV5-4; D gene: .; J gene: TRBJ2-7; clone size: .; CDR3 DNA: TGTGCCAGCAGCCCATTGGCGGGCTCCTACGAGCAGTACTTC; CDR3 protein: CASSPLAGSYEQYF
V gene: TRBV9; D gene: TRBD2; J gene: TRBJ2-1; clone size: once; CDR3 DNA: TGTGCCAGCAGCTTTTTACCGGGACTAGCGGGAGGGGAGCAGTTCTTC; CDR3 protein: CASSFLPGLAGGEQFF
V gene: TRBV29-1; D gene: .; J gene: TRBJ1-5; clone size: .; CDR3 DNA: TGCAGCGTCCAAGGGGGGGTCAATCAGCCCCAGCATTTT; CDR3 protein: CSVQGGVNQPQHF
V gene: TRBV19; D gene: TRBD1; J gene: TRBJ2-5; clone size: once; CDR3 DNA: TGTGCCAGTCGACCGACAGGGAGTGGGGAGACCCAGTACTTC; CDR3 protein: CASRPTGSGETQYF
V gene: TRBV1; D gene: .; J gene: TRBJ2-7; clone size: .; CDR3 DNA: TGCACCAGCAGCCAAGATGGACTAGCGGGAGGCTACGAGCAGTACTTC; CDR3 protein: CTSSQDGLAGGYEQYF
V gene: TRBV15; D gene: .; J gene: TRBJ1-3; clone size: .; CDR3 DNA: TGTGCCACCAGCTCTAGCGGTGGAAACACCATATATTTT; CDR3 protein: CATSSSGGNTIYF
V gene: TRBV7-2; D gene: .; J gene: TRBJ1-3; clone size: .; CDR3 DNA: TGTGCCAGCAGCACCATCGGCGGTGGAAACACCATATATTTT; CDR3 protein: CASSTIGGGNTIYF
V gene: TRBV18; D gene: .; J gene: TRBJ2-5; clone size: once; CDR3 DNA: TGTGCCAGCTCACCAGTACAAGAGACCCAGTACTTC; CDR3 protein: CASSPVQETQYF
V gene: TRBV5-4; D gene: .; J gene: TRBJ2-3; clone size: .; CDR3 DNA: TGTGCCAGCAGCTTGGAAGGGGTGGAATCAGATACGCAGTATTTT; CDR3 protein: CASSLEGVESDTQYF
V gene: TRBV5-6; D gene: TRBD2; J gene: TRBJ2-5; clone size: few; CDR3 DNA: TGTGCCAGCAGCTTGCGACTAGCGGGTACCTCCCAAGAGACCCAGTACTTC; CDR3 protein: CASSLRLAGTSQETQYF
V gene: TRBV7-2; D gene: TRBD2; J gene: TRBJ2-1; clone size: .; CDR3 DNA: TGTGCCAGCAGCATCGGGACTAGCGGGAGCAATGAGCAGTTCTTC; CDR3 protein: CASSIGTSGSNEQFF
V gene: TRBV30; D gene: .; J gene: TRBJ1-4; clone size: .; CDR3 DNA: TGTGCCTGGGGCTCTGAAAAACTGTTTTTT; CDR3 protein: CAWGSEKLFF
V gene: TRBV19; D gene: .; J gene: TRBJ1-1; clone size: .; CDR3 DNA: TGTGCCAGTACCCTAGACAGCGCCTTGAACACTGAAGCTTTCTTT; CDR3 protein: CASTLDSALNTEAFF
V gene: TRBV5-4; D gene: TRBD2; J gene: TRBJ2-1; clone size: .; CDR3 DNA: TGTGCCAGCAGCTTCAGGGGGCGCGGGACTAGCGGGAGACGGGACAATGAGCAGTTCTTC; CDR3 protein: CASSFRGRGTSGRRDNEQFF
V gene: TRBV18; D gene: TRBD1; J gene: TRBJ2-2; clone size: .; CDR3 DNA: TGTGCCAGCTCACCCAGGGGGCAGGACACCGGGGAGCTGTTTTTT; CDR3 protein: CASSPRGQDTGELFF